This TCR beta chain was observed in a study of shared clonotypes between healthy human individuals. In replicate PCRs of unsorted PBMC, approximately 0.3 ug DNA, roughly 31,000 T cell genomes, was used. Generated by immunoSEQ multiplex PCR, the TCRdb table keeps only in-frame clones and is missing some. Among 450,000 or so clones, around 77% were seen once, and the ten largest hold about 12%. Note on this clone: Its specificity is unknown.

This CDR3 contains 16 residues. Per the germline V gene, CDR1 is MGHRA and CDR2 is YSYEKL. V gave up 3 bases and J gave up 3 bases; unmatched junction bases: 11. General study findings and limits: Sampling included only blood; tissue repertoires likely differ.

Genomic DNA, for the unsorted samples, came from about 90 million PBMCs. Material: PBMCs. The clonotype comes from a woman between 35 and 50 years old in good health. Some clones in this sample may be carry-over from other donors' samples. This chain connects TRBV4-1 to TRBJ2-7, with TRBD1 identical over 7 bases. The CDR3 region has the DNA TGCGCCAGCAGCCACCGATGGGAGACAGGGTTCTACGAGCAGTACTTC. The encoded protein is CASSHRWETGFYEQYF.